This passage covers 5 T cell receptor beta chains from one sample sequenced in a study of T-cell reconstitution after alpha-beta-depleted transplantation in children. Unique molecular identifiers were built into the TCRbeta library. TCRdb fed the PCR reads into MiXCR, producing one record per CDR3 protein. The sample holds more than 15,000 distinct CDR3 sequences; around 12% are singletons and the top ten take under 75%. Specimen: PBMCs, mostly from graft donor cells, collected 180 days after TCRalphabeta/CD19-depleted stem cell transplant. These receptors all come from a boy in the first two years of life who had a stem cell transplant for Wiskott-Aldrich syndrome, so the T cells may come from the graft donor.

For this clonotype: One junction end does not reproduce the germline sequence, and a read error may be involved. The J gene is TRBJ2-3, the V gene TRBV5-1; a possible D gene is TRBD2 (5 bases). The CDR3 sequence is 15 residues long. Germline V gene data show CDR1 as SGHRS and CDR2 as YFSETQ. As DNA, the CDR3 is TGCGCCAGCAGAGATCCACGGGGAGACACAGATACGCAGTATTTC. Translated: CASRDPRGDTDTQYF.

The chain is built from TRBV5-4 and TRBJ2-3; perhaps TRBD2 as D (6 bases). This CDR3 spans 14 amino acids. Germline CDR1 and CDR2: SGHNT and YYREEE (reference sequence). V lost 10 bases and J lost 5, with 20 bases in between. CDR3 nucleotides: TGTGCCGCCGGGACTCAAGCAATTTTAGATACGCAGTATTTT. This gives the protein CAAGTQAILDTQYF.

This clonotype was detected many times. The rearrangement uses TRBV24-1 and TRBJ2-2; TRBD2 is a possible D gene (5 bases). CDR3 length: 14 residues. Germline lookup yields CDR1 KGHDR and CDR2 SFDVKD. Deletions cut 4 bases from V and 4 bases from J, with 9 bases between. CDR3 in DNA: TGTGCCACCAGTGACCCGCTAGCCACCGGGGAGCTGTTTTTT. It is translated as CATSDPLATGELFF.

This clonotype appeared many times. The chain couples TRBV4-2 to TRBJ2-1; TRBD2 aligns across 12 bases. The germline V gene encodes CDR1 LGHNA and CDR2 YNFKEQ. The J segment lost 6 bases and the V segment lost 0 bases, leaving 6 bases of the junction unmatched. The CDR3 contains 17 residues. This CDR3 reads CASSQDHPSGRANEQFF. The CDR3 nucleotides read TGTGCCAGCAGCCAAGATCATCCTAGCGGGAGGGCCAATGAGCAGTTCTTC.

This chain links TRBV2 with TRBJ2-1; weak D call: TRBD2 (5 bases). The CDR3 totals 13 residues. Germline CDR1 SNHLY, CDR2 FYNNEI. V shed 6 bases and J shed 5 bases, with 11 bases lying between them. The CDR3 here is CASSAGYHNEQFF. The CDR3 region has the DNA TGTGCCAGCAGCGCGGGTTACCACAATGAGCAGTTCTTC.